This TCR beta chain was recorded in a study of T cells in Graves' hyperthyroidism and ophthalmopathy. As for the study in general: Blood from the periphery was taken at initial diagnosis, before any treatment.

Findings and limits, study-wide: Most thyroid clonotypes that were expanded above 0.001 also turned up in blood.

This clonotype was seen only a few times. Its antigen is not identified. Thyroid ultrasound, orbital computed tomography, clinical symptoms, and serum thyroxine and TRAb underpinned diagnoses. PBMCs were sourced from over 8.5 ml fresh peripheral blood. The source material, RNA transcripts, was used to amplify TCR beta CDR3 regions. Researchers ran a first-round RT-PCR on the TCR CDR3 using the HTBI primer set. TCRdb called the multiplex PCR reads again in MiXCR, with one record for every CDR3 protein. This table holds about 200,000 distinct CDR3 sequences, 17% found once. The specimen sequenced was blood. The TCR was taken from a woman in her 50s with Graves' hyperthyroidism.

CDR3 DNA sequence: TGTGCCAGCAGGGCAGATAATTCACCCCTCCACTTT. Translating it yields CASRADNSPLHF. The chain combines TRBV2 with TRBJ1-6; no clear D gene. V was cut by 6 bases and J by 5 bases, with 5 bases left in between. Germline assignment: CDR1 SNHLY and CDR2 FYNNEI. The CDR3 has 12 amino acids.